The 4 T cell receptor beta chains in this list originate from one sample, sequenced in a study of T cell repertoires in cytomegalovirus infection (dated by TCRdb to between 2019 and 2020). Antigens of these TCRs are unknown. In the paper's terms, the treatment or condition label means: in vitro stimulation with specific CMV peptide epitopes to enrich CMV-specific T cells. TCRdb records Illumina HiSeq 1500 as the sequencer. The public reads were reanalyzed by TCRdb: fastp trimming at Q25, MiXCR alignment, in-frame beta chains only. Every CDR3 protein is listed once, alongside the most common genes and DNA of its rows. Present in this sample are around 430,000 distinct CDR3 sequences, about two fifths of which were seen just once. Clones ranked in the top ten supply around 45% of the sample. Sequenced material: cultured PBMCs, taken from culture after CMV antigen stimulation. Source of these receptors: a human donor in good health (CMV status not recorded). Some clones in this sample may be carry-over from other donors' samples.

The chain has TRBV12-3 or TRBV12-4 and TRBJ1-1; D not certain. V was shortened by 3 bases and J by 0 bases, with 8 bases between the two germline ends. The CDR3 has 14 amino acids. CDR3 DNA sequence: TGTGCCAGCAGTTTTGGGCACCTGAACACTGAAGCTTTCTTT. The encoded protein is CASSFGHLNTEAFF.

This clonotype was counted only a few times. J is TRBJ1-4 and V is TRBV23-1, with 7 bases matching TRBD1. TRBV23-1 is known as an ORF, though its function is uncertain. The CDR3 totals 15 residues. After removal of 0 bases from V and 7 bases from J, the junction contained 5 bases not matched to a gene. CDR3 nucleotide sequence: TGCGCCAGCAGTCAATCAACAGGGGCAGGTGAAAAACTGTTTTTT. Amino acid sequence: CASSQSTGAGEKLFF.

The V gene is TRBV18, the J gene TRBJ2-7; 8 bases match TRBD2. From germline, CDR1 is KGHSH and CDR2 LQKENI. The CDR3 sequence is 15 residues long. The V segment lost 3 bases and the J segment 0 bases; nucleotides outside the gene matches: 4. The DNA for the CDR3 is TGTGCCAGCTCACCCAGCGGGGGCTACTCCTACGAGCAGTACTTC. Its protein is CASSPSGGYSYEQYF.

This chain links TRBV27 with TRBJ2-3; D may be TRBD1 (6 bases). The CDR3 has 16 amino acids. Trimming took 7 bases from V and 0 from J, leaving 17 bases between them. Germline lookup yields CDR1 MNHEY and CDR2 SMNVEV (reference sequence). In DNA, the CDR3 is TGTGCCAGCACCAGTGGGTGGGGGCAGAGCACAGATACGCAGTATTTT. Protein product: CASTSGWGQSTDTQYF.